A selection of T cell receptor beta chains follows, all from one sample in a study of T cell responses to AZD1222 COVID-19 vaccine. The protocol was immunoSEQ multiplex PCR, while the TCRdb copy is restricted to in-frame clones and leaves out a portion. The sample has some 200,000 clones, 85% to 95% seen once. The specimen comprised peripheral blood, sampled 28 days after the second dose of the MenACWY control vaccine. The receptor source for this set is an adult who received the MenACWY meningococcal vaccine as a control. CDR3s include the opening cysteine and the closing phenylalanine or tryptophan. D genes are given only for firm matches. A clone size is listed for some rows: how often the clone was seen (once, few, many), or a class if it is expanded.

NA,NA,TRBV12-3/TRBV12-4,TRBJ2-5,TGTGCCAGCAGTTTTGGGGGGCTGGAGACCCAGTACTTC,CASSFGGLETQYF
TRBD1,once,TRBV28,TRBJ1-4,TGTGCCAGCAGTTTTTTGAACGTCCCCAGGGGGCCGCCGGATGAAAAACTGTTTTTT,CASSFLNVPRGPPDEKLFF
NA,NA,TRBV5-1,TRBJ2-2,TGCGCCAGCTCTTTGGGTACGAACACCGGGGAGCTGTTTTTT,CASSLGTNTGELFF
NA,NA,TRBV6-5,TRBJ2-5,TGTGCCAGCAGTACAGGGAGTGTTCCGGCCCAGTACTTC,CASSTGSVPAQYF
NA,NA,TRBV4-2,TRBJ1-5,TGTGCCAGCAGCCAAGACTCACAGGGTGGGCTAAGGCAGCCCCAGCATTTT,CASSQDSQGGLRQPQHF
NA,NA,TRBV30,TRBJ2-2,TGTGCCTGGAGTGGTGAGGTGACCGGGGAGCTGTTTTTT,CAWSGEVTGELFF
NA,NA,TRBV4-2,TRBJ1-2,TGTGCCAGCAGCCAAGATGAGGTTAACTATGGCTACACCTTC,CASSQDEVNYGYTF
NA,NA,TRBV14,TRBJ1-4,TGTGCCAGCAGTTGGGGGGGTGTCGGTGAAAAACTGTTTTTT,CASSWGGVGEKLFF
TRBD2,NA,TRBV18,TRBJ2-1,TGTGCCAGCTCACCACCACTAGCGGGAGAAAATGAGCAGTTCTTC,CASSPPLAGENEQFF
TRBD1,NA,TRBV19,TRBJ2-7,TGTGCCAGTAGTGGGGACACAGGGGACGAGCAGTACTTC,CASSGDTGDEQYF
TRBD1,NA,TRBV19,TRBJ1-6,TGTGCCAGTAGTATCCGGGACAGCAATTCACCCCTCCACTTT,CASSIRDSNSPLHF
NA,NA,TRBV11-2,TRBJ2-7,TGTGCCAGCAGCTTAATGTTGCGGAGCTACGAGCAGTACTTC,CASSLMLRSYEQYF
NA,NA,TRBV11-3,TRBJ2-3,TGTGCCAGCAGCCCCCTTGGAGATACGCAGTATTTT,CASSPLGDTQYF
TRBD1,NA,TRBV2,TRBJ1-2,TGTGCCAGCAGTTTAGGGACAGGCTCCCTCTATGGCTACACCTTC,CASSLGTGSLYGYTF
NA,NA,TRBV7-3,TRBJ1-1,TGTGCCAGCAGCTTAACAGGGCTCACTGAAGCTTTCTTT,CASSLTGLTEAFF
TRBD2,NA,TRBV11-2,TRBJ2-7,TGTGCCAGCAGCAGTTCTAGCGGGGTTACCTACGAGCAGTACTTC,CASSSSSGVTYEQYF
NA,NA,TRBV13,TRBJ1-2,TGTGCCAGCAGCCACCGGACAGCCAGGATTAGGGCGATTGGTGGCTACACCTTC,CASSHRTARIRAIGGYTF
NA,NA,TRBV30,TRBJ1-1,TGTGCCTGGAGTTCGTCGAGGGGCGCTTGGAACACTGAAGCTTTCTTT,CAWSSSRGAWNTEAFF
NA,NA,TRBV28,TRBJ2-2,TGTGCCAGCAGTTTACTCCCCTACGGGAACACCGGGGAGCTGTTTTTT,CASSLLPYGNTGELFF
NA,NA,TRBV11-3,TRBJ2-6,TGTGCCAGCAGCTTATCTAGTCCGGGAGTTGGGGCCAACGTCCTGACTTTC,CASSLSSPGVGANVLTF
NA,NA,TRBV27,TRBJ1-1,TGTGCCAGCAGTCCGTGGTTGGCGAACACTGAAGCTTTCTTT,CASSPWLANTEAFF
TRBD2,NA,TRBV4-3,TRBJ2-1,TGCGCCAGCAGCCCCCGCGGGGGACCTACAAACCACAATGAGCAGTTCTTC,CASSPRGGPTNHNEQFF
NA,NA,TRBV15,TRBJ2-5,TGTGCCACCAGCAGGAGGGACGGGGAAGAGACCCAGTACTTC,CATSRRDGEETQYF
NA,NA,TRBV12-3/TRBV12-4,TRBJ2-7,TGTGCCAGCAGCCTAGGGGTCCACGAGCAGTACTTC,CASSLGVHEQYF
NA,NA,TRBV7-3,TRBJ2-3,TGTGCCAGCAGCCCTCAGAACTCCGATACGCAGTATTTT,CASSPQNSDTQYF
NA,NA,TRBV3-1/TRBV3-2,TRBJ1-2,TGTGCCAGCAACGGGGGGTCCAACTATGGCTACACCTTC,CASNGGSNYGYTF
TRBD2,NA,TRBV7-2,TRBJ2-7,TGTGCCAGCAGCTTAGTAGTCGGGGGGAAGAATTACGAGCAGTACTTC,CASSLVVGGKNYEQYF
TRBD2,NA,TRBV19,TRBJ2-1,TGTGCCAGTAGTATTTATGGACTAGCATCCAATGAGCAGTTCTTC,CASSIYGLASNEQFF
TRBD1,NA,TRBV28,TRBJ2-5,TGTGCCAGCAGCGTTTTTGCCGGGACAGGGAAAGAGACCCAGTACTTC,CASSVFAGTGKETQYF
NA,NA,TRBV19,TRBJ1-2,TGTGCCAGTAGTATCCGGCAGACTTTGGATGGCTACACCTTC,CASSIRQTLDGYTF
TRBD1,NA,TRBV15,TRBJ2-5,TGTGCCACCAGCAGATCATTGACAGGGGCGGAGACCCAGTACTTC,CATSRSLTGAETQYF
NA,NA,TRBV5-1,TRBJ2-1,TGCGCCAGCAGCTTGGGGCTCCGACCTTGGGGCAATGAGCAGTTCTTC,CASSLGLRPWGNEQFF